These T cell receptor beta chains were read from a single sample in a study of blood T cell repertoires in COVID-19. Libraries were prepared by immunoSEQ multiplex PCR; TCRdb keeps only in-frame clonotypes and omits some of them. The table includes around 250,000 clones, approximately 86% detected once. Sample: peripheral blood. Receptors originate from a middle-aged man with active or convalescent COVID-19. The conserved cysteine and the conserved F or W are not part of the CDR3 here.

v_call,j_call,cdr3_aa
TRBV5-1,TRBJ1-6,ASNPGAGNNSPLH
TRBV6-5,TRBJ1-1,ASSPTANTEAF
TRBV2,TRBJ1-5,ASSEGRGAWGNQPQH
TRBV25-1,TRBJ1-4,ASSELNRATNEKLF
TRBV28,TRBJ2-2,ASSLTPAGTNTGELF
TRBV5-1,TRBJ2-7,ASSLITGPSYEQY
TRBV5-5,TRBJ2-7,ASSLFAGESSYEQY
TRBV11-3,TRBJ2-3,ASSPPSTDTQY
TRBV15,TRBJ1-4,ATSLRGTVLF
TRBV12-3/TRBV12-4,TRBJ2-7,ASGAVRYEQY
TRBV5-1,TRBJ1-5,ASSLEGGGNQPQH
TRBV9,TRBJ1-3,ASSVDGAKPGNTIY
TRBV5-1,TRBJ2-3,ASSGGTSGDSDTQY
TRBV5-5,TRBJ2-5,ASSLVWDNQETQY
TRBV2,TRBJ1-2,ASSEGRQNFYGYT
TRBV6-2/TRBV6-3,TRBJ2-6,ASSPPPSGANVLT
TRBV18,TRBJ2-2,ASSPKETSRGMAGELF
TRBV10-2,TRBJ1-5,ASWDRGVNQPQH
TRBV6-5,TRBJ1-5,ASTPGTLNQPQH
TRBV11-2,TRBJ1-6,ASSSSNSPLH
TRBV28,TRBJ1-5,ASSYNQPQH
TRBV3-1/TRBV3-2,TRBJ1-1,ASSPSEGTEAF
TRBV7-6,TRBJ1-3,ASSPVGGLVGNTIY
TRBV19,TRBJ2-7,ASSLGLAGVEQY
TRBV23-1,TRBJ1-5,ASSQSGGNSNQPQH
TRBV28,TRBJ1-5,ASRGGNQPQH
TRBV6-5,TRBJ1-4,ASSSKGATNEKLF
TRBV27,TRBJ2-1,ASRSLGAGTNNEQF
TRBV11-2,TRBJ1-3,ASSLGPGQGKGNTIY
TRBV5-1,TRBJ2-5,ASSLLGQSQETQY
TRBV18,TRBJ1-5,ASSTDRGVSQPQH
TRBV5-5,TRBJ2-7,ASSLDLFREKY
TRBV7-3,TRBJ2-3,ASSLTMTGRADTQY
TRBV5-4,TRBJ1-2,ASSLGAGGYGYT
TRBV30,TRBJ1-3,AWSSGVENTIY
TRBV19,TRBJ2-1,ASSIAVGSHNEQF
TRBV15,TRBJ1-3,ATSERSNTIY
TRBV24-1,TRBJ2-3,ATSERGTDTQY
TRBV6-6,TRBJ2-1,ASSYPGLGGGEQF
TRBV10-3,TRBJ2-3,AISRSGENTDTQY
TRBV10-2,TRBJ2-5,ASSEPRGQETQY
TRBV6-5,TRBJ1-1,ASSYRGRAF
TRBV30,TRBJ1-4,AWSVRGINEKLF
TRBV24-1,TRBJ1-1,ATSDGTGGEAF
TRBV5-1,TRBJ2-2,ASSLAGAEFTGELF